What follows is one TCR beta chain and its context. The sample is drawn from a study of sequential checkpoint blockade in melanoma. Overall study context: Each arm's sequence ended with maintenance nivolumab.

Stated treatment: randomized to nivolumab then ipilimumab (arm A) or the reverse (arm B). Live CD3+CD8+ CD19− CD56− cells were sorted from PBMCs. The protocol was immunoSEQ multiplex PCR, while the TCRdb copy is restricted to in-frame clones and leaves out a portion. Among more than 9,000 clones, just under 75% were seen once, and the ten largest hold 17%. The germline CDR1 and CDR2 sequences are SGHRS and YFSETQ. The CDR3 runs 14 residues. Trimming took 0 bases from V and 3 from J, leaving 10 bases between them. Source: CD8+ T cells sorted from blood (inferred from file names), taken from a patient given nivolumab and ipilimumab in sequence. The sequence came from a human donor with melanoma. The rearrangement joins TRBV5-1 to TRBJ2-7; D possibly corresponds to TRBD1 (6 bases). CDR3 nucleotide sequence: TGCGCCAGCAGCTTGGGGGGGCAGTTCTACGAGCAGTACTTC. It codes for CASSLGGQFYEQYF.